This T cell receptor beta chain was recovered during a study of T cell repertoires in cytomegalovirus infection (dated by TCRdb to the late 2010s). About the investigation overall: The HLA type of each donor mattered for the analysis, because public TCR beta signatures pointed to carriage of CMV infection along with the matching HLA type.

The table lists this clonotype with many counts. Its antigen remains undetermined. Per-nucleotide qualities are absent, and no much larger clonotype sits a single base away. From V the trimming removes 6 bases and from J it removes 6 bases, while the gene matches leave 26 bases of the junction unaccounted for. Including cysteine and phenylalanine, the CDR3 has 18 amino acids. Only the CDR3 portion is preserved as DNA: 54 bases, with reading frame beginning at the first base. CDR1 and CDR2 are drawn from the germline V gene (reference sequence): DFQATT, SNEGSKA. What the authors observed across the whole study: Cumulative frequency of public TCR beta family members discriminated carriers of CMV infection plus the relevant HLA type in this cohort and an independent 352-donor cohort. In the ex vivo response, HLA-C-restricted CMV-specific TCR beta clonotypes were dominant, and in two of eight donors the single most frequent clonotype came from this HLA-C-restricted group.

The sequencer listed for this sample is Illumina HiSeq 1500. Starting from the raw public reads, TCRdb applied fastp trimming at Q25, assembled clones with MiXCR and retained in-frame beta chains. Rows merge per CDR3 protein into single entries with the most common DNA and genes. The sample table shows tens of thousands of distinct CDR3 sequences, and more than 3% are seen once. Around 22% of the sample lies in the top ten. This receptor was identified in a human donor in good health (CMV status not recorded). Some clones in this sample may be carry-over from other donors' samples. Sequencing was performed on PBMCs. The chain uses TRBV20-1 and TRBJ2-7, with 7 bases aligning to TRBD1. In nucleotide form, the sequence is TGCAGTGCGGTGGGGGACAGAGGAGGAGGTGGGGTACCCTCCGAGCAGTACTTC. Its coded protein is CSAVGDRGGGGVPSEQYF.